The rows below give T cell receptor beta chains drawn from one sample of a study of T cell responses to AZD1222 COVID-19 vaccine. Profiling relied on immunoSEQ multiplex PCR, and the TCRdb table lists in-frame clones only, not all of them. The repertoire holds around 160,000 clones, 85% to 95% seen once, with under 2% in the top ten. The source was peripheral blood, collected on day 0 of AZD1222 vaccination. These receptors came from an adult in good health. Each CDR3 is given with its conserved first and last residue. A D gene is named only where the DNA matches it firmly. Clone size is not always given. Where it is, it says once, few, many or a class for expanded clones.

TRBD2	.	TRBJ2-7	TRBV10-2	TGCGCCAGCAGTGAGTCTGGGCTAGCGGGAGCGAATTACGAGCAGTACTTC	CASSESGLAGANYEQYF
.	.	TRBJ1-1	TRBV2	TGTGCCAGCAGCTTTAGTGGGAACACTGAAGCTTTCTTT	CASSFSGNTEAFF
.	.	TRBJ2-7	TRBV6-5	TGTGCTAGCAGTAGGGGATTTGAATACGAGCAGTACTTC	CASSRGFEYEQYF
.	once	TRBJ2-6	TRBV7-9	TGTGCCAGCAGCTTAGCAAGCTCTGGGGCCAACGTCCTGACTTTC	CASSLASSGANVLTF
.	.	TRBJ2-1	TRBV18	TGTGCCAGCTCAGATTCTGAGACCTACAATGAGCAGTTCTTC	CASSDSETYNEQFF
.	.	TRBJ2-1	TRBV5-1	TGCGCCAGCAGCGACGGGAGCTCCTACAATGAGCAGTTCTTC	CASSDGSSYNEQFF
.	.	TRBJ1-5	TRBV6-4	TGTGCCAGCAGTGACGTGGAGGGACGGCAGCCCCAGCATTTT	CASSDVEGRQPQHF
.	once	TRBJ2-7	TRBV9	TGTGCCAGCAGCTTTACGCCGGGGGACGAGCAGTACTTC	CASSFTPGDEQYF
.	.	TRBJ1-1	TRBV10-2	TGCGCCAGCAGGGAGCGGTCCTACACTGAAGCTTTCTTT	CASRERSYTEAFF
.	.	TRBJ1-1	TRBV9	TGTGCCAGCAGCGTAGGCCCGAACACTGAAGCTTTCTTT	CASSVGPNTEAFF
TRBD1	.	TRBJ1-1	TRBV14	TGTGCCAGCAGCCCGTTTGACAGGGGTAACACTGAAGCTTTCTTT	CASSPFDRGNTEAFF
.	.	TRBJ2-7	TRBV27	TGTGCCAGCGGAGGCTATTACTACGAGCAGTACTTC	CASGGYYYEQYF
.	once	TRBJ2-7	TRBV11-2	TGTGCCAGCAGCCTAAACCCGGGACACAACTACGAGCAGTACTTC	CASSLNPGHNYEQYF
TRBD1	.	TRBJ1-6	TRBV9	TGTGCCAGCAGCCCCGGGACAGATAATTCACCCCTCCACTTT	CASSPGTDNSPLHF
.	.	TRBJ1-2	TRBV10-2	TGCGCCAGCAGTGAGCCGGGCGCCTTTTATGGCTACACCTTC	CASSEPGAFYGYTF
.	.	TRBJ1-6	TRBV3-1/TRBV3-2	TGTGCCAGCAGCCAACTCATCTCTAATTCACCCCTCCACTTT	CASSQLISNSPLHF
TRBD1	.	TRBJ2-1	TRBV4-1	TGCGCCAGCAGCCAAGCGACCGCCGGGACAGCCAATGAGCAGTTCTTC	CASSQATAGTANEQFF
.	.	TRBJ1-1	TRBV30	TGTGCCTGGAGACTTTCTGGGGTTACTGAAGCTTTCTTT	CAWRLSGVTEAFF
.	.	TRBJ1-2	TRBV5-1	TGCGCCAGCAGCTTGAGTTCAGGGGCTGGCTATGGCTACACCTTC	CASSLSSGAGYGYTF
TRBD1	.	TRBJ1-1	TRBV7-9	TGTGCCAGCAGCTTACCGACAGGGGGCAGGCGCACTGAAGCTTTCTTT	CASSLPTGGRRTEAFF
.	.	TRBJ1-2	TRBV6-1	TGTGCCAGCAGTGAAGGGTATGGTTATAGCTATGGCTACACCTTC	CASSEGYGYSYGYTF
TRBD2	.	TRBJ2-1	TRBV14	TGTGCCAGCAGCCAAGAATGGGCAGGAGCCTATTTTTTTACTAGCGGCCTAACCTACAATGAGCAGTTCTTC	CASSQEWAGAYFFTSGLTYNEQFF
.	.	TRBJ1-2	TRBV19	TGTGCCAGTAGTCCCAGCTATGGCTACACCTTC	CASSPSYGYTF
.	.	TRBJ2-7	TRBV6-6	TGTGCCAGCAGCCCCGGGACAACGTACGAGCAGTACTTC	CASSPGTTYEQYF
.	.	TRBJ1-4	TRBV4-1	TGCGCCAGCAGCCAAGGCGGGGCCGCTGACAAACTGTTTTTT	CASSQGGAADKLFF
TRBD1	.	TRBJ1-3	TRBV6-1	TGTGCCAGCAGTGAAAGGGGGACAGGGGCTGGAAACACCATATATTTT	CASSERGTGAGNTIYF
.	.	TRBJ2-3	TRBV9	TGTGCCAGCAGCGAGGGGGGAGATACGCAGTATTTT	CASSEGGDTQYF
.	once	TRBJ1-3	TRBV5-5	TGTGCCAGCAGCTTGGACCTGATAATCTCTGGAAACACCATATATTTT	CASSLDLIISGNTIYF
.	.	TRBJ2-3	TRBV20-1	TGCAGTGCTTTGTCCACAGATACGCAGTATTTT	CSALSTDTQYF
.	.	TRBJ2-7	TRBV19	TGTGCCAGTAGTGACCTAAGGGGGGGTCGGAACGAGCAGTACTTC	CASSDLRGGRNEQYF
.	.	TRBJ2-1	TRBV30	TGTGCCTGTCAACGCTACAATGAGCAGTTCTTC	CACQRYNEQFF
TRBD1	.	TRBJ1-2	TRBV12-3/TRBV12-4	TGTGCCAGCAGGGACAGGGGGCGAGTGGGCTACACCTTC	CASRDRGRVGYTF
.	.	TRBJ1-5	TRBV7-3	TGTGCCAGCAGCTCGCAGGGCGGAAGCAATCAGCCCCAGCATTTT	CASSSQGGSNQPQHF
.	.	TRBJ1-2	TRBV29-1	TGCAGCGTTGAAGATCGCGGGTACTATGGCTACACCTTC	CSVEDRGYYGYTF
.	once	TRBJ1-1	TRBV19	TGTGCCAGTAGTATCCGTCTCCTGGAGGGGGAGGTAAAGACAACGAATACTGAAGCTTTCTTT	CASSIRLLEGEVKTTNTEAFF
.	.	TRBJ2-1	TRBV7-9	TGTGCCAGCAGCTTAGTGTACAATGAGCAGTTCTTC	CASSLVYNEQFF
TRBD1	.	TRBJ2-7	TRBV5-4	TGTGCCAGCAGCTGGACAGGTATTTCCTACGAGCAGTACTTC	CASSWTGISYEQYF
TRBD1	.	TRBJ1-2	TRBV5-4	TGTGCCAGCAGCCCCGGACAGGGGCAGGGCTACACCTTC	CASSPGQGQGYTF
TRBD1	.	TRBJ2-7	TRBV6-5	TGTGCCAGCACCGCGGACAGGGCAACCTACGAGCAGTACTTC	CASTADRATYEQYF
TRBD1	once	TRBJ1-1	TRBV5-1	TGCGCCAGCAGCGCGGGACAGTTAAACACTGAAGCTTTCTTT	CASSAGQLNTEAFF
.	.	TRBJ1-1	TRBV27	TGTGCCAGCAGTCCCCGGGGGGTAAACACTGAAGCTTTCTTT	CASSPRGVNTEAFF
.	.	TRBJ2-1	TRBV27	TGTGCCAGCAGTTTATTGCGTACCAACAATGAGCAGTTCTTC	CASSLLRTNNEQFF